Here is one T cell receptor beta chain with its context. As yet, its antigen is unknown. Nashville, Tennessee was home to all donors, who were Caucasian adults. This record comes from a study of shared clonotypes between healthy human individuals. Assay used: immunoSEQ multiplex PCR; TCRdb lists only in-frame clones, some missing. The data show some 2.3 million clones, with 90% to 95% seen just once and about 0.39% held by the top ten. Study findings and constraints: When naive CD4 clonotypes were compared across a handful of donors, about 4.9% were shared. Non-shared clonotypes displayed generation probabilities falling below those of clonotypes present in all four donors.

The CDR3 covers 12 residues. Trimming took 3 bases from V and 10 from J, leaving 13 bases between them. Looked up from germline, CDR1 is SQVTM and CDR2 is ANQGSEA. The rearrangement links TRBV29-1 to TRBJ2-1; tentative D call: TRBD2 (6 bases). Sequencing was done on a sample of naive CD4+ T cells from PBMCs. The subset denotes: CD45RA+ positively selected. This sequence originates from a man aged 18 to 30 in good health. Some clones in this sample may be carry-over from other donors' samples. This chain's CDR3 is CSVDIARGEQFF. CDR3 sequence (DNA): TGCAGCGTTGACATCGCCCGGGGGGAGCAGTTCTTC.